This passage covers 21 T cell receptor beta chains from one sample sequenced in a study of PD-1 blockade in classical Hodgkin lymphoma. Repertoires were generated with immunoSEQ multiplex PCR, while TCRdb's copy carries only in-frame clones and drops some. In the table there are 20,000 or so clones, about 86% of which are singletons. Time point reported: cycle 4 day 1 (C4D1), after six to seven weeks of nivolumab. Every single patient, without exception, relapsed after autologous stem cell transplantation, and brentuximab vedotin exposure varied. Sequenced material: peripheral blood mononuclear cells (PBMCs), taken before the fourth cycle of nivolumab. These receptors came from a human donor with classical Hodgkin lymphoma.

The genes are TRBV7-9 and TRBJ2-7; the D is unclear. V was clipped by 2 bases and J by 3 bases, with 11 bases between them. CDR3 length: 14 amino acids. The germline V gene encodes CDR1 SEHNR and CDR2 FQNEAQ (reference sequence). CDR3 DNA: TGTGCCAGCAGCTTAAACAAGGGATACTACGAGCAGTACTTC. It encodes CASSLNKGYYEQYF. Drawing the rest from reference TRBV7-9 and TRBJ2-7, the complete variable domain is DTGVSQNPRHKITKRGQNVTFRCDPISEHNRLYWYRQTLGQGPEFLTYFQNEAQLEKSRLLSDRFSAERPKGSFSTLEIQRTEQGDSAMYLCASSLNKGYYEQYFGPGTRLTVT.

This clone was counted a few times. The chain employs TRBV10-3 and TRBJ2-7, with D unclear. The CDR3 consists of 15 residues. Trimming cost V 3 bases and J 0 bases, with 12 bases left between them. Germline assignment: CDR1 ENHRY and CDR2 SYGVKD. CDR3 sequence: CAISEFGGSSYEQYF. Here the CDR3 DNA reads TGTGCCATCAGTGAATTCGGCGGAAGCTCCTACGAGCAGTACTTC.

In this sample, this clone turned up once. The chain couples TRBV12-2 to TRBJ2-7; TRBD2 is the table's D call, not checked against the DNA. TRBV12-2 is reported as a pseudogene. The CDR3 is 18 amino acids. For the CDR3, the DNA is TGTGCAAGTCGCTTATCTGGTAGGACTAGCGGATGGGGCTACGAGCAGTACTTC. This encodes CASRLSGRTSGWGYEQYF.

The CDR3 spells CASSFSSTGTYEQYF. The CDR3 nucleotides read TGCGCCAGCAGCTTTTCTTCGACAGGGACCTACGAGCAGTACTTC. This sequence joins TRBV4-1 and TRBJ2-7, with 7 bases aligning to TRBD1. The CDR3 runs to 15 residues. Germline CDR1 MGHRA, CDR2 YSYEKL. V lost 5 bases, J lost 2 bases, and 9 bases stayed unmatched.

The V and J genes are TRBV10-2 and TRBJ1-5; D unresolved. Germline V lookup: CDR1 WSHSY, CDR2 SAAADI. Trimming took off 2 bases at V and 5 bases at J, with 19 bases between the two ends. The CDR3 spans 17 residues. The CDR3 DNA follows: TGCGCCAGCAGTGAGCCGCCGGAGGGCAGAAGGTATCAGCCCCAGCATTTT. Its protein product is CASSEPPEGRRYQPQHF.

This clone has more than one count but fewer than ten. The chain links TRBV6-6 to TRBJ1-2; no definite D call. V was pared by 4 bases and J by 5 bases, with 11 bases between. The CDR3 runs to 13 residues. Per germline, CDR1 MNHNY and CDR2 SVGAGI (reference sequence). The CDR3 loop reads CASSFYPPYGYTF. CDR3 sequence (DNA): TGTGCCAGCAGTTTCTACCCCCCGTATGGCTACACCTTC.

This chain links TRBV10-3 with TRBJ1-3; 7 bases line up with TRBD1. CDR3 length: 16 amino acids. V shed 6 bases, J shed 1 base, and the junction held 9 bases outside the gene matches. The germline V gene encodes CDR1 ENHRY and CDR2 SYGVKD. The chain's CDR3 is CAISRGTAGSGNTIYF. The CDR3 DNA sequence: TGTGCCATCAGCCGGGGGACAGCGGGGTCTGGAAACACCATATATTTT.

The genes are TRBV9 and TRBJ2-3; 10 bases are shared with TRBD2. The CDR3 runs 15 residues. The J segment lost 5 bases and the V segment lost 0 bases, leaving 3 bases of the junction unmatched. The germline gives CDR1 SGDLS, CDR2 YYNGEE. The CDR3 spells CASSVAGLAVDTQYF. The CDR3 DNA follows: TGTGCCAGCAGCGTAGCCGGACTAGCGGTAGATACGCAGTATTTT.

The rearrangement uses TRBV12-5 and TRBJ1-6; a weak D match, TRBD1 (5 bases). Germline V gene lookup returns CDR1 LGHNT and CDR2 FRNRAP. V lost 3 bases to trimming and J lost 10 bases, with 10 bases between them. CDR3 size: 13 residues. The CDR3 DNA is TGTGCTAGTGGTTTAATAGGGGTGTCACCCCTCCACTTT. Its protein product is CASGLIGVSPLHF.

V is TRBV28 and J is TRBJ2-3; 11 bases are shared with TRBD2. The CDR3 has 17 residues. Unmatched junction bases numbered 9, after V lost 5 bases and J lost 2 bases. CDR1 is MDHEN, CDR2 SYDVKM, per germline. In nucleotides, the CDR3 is TGTGCCAGCAGTCCCCCCCTAGCGGGAGGTTCCACAGATACGCAGTATTTT. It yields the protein CASSPPLAGGSTDTQYF.

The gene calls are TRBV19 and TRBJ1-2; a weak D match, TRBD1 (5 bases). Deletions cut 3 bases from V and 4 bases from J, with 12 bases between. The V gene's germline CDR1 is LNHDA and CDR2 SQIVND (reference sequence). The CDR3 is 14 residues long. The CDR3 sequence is CASSIGTLPYGYTF. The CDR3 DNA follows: TGTGCCAGTAGTATCGGGACGCTGCCCTATGGCTACACCTTC.

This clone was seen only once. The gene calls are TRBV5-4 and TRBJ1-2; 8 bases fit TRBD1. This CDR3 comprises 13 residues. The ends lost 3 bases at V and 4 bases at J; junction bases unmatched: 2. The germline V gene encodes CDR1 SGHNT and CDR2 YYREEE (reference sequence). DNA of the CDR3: TGTGCCAGCAGCTCAGGGGGCGGCTATGGCTACACCTTC. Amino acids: CASSSGGGYGYTF.

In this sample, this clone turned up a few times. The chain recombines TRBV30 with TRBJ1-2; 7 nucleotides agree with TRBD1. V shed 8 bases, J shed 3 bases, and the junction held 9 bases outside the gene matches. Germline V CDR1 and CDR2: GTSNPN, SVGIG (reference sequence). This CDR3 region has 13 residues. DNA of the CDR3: TGTGCCGGGGAGGGGGCTGAAGACTATGGCTACACCTTC. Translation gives CAGEGAEDYGYTF. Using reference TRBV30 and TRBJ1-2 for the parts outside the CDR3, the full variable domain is SQTIHQWPATLVQPVGSPLSLECTVEGTSNPNLYWYRQAAGRGLQLLFYSVGIGQISSEVPQNLSASRPQDRQFILSSKKLLLSDSGFYLCAGEGAEDYGYTFGSGTRLTVV.

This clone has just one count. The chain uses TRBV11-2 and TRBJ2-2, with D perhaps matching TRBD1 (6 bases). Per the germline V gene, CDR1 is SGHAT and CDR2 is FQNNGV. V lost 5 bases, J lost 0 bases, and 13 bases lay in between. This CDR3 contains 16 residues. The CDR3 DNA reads TGTGCCAGCAGCAACCTCCGGACAGCGAACACCGGGGAGCTGTTTTTT. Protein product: CASSNLRTANTGELFF. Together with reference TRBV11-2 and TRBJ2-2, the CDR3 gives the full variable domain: EAGVAQSPRYKIIEKRQSVAFWCNPISGHATLYWYQQILGQGPKLLIQFQNNGVVDDSQLPKDRFSAERLKGVDSTLKIQPAKLEDSAVYLCASSNLRTANTGELFFGEGSRLTVL.

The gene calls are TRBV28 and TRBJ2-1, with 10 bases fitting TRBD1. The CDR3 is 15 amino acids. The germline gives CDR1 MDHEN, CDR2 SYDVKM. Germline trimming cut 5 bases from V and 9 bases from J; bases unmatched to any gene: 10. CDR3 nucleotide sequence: TGTGCCAGCAGTCCCGGACAGGGGGGAGCGAGTGAGCAGTTCTTC. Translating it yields CASSPGQGGASEQFF.

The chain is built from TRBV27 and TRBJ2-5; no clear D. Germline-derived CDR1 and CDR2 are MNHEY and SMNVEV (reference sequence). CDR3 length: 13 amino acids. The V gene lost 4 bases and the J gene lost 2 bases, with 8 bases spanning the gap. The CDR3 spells CASSSTVQETQYF. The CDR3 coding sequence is TGTGCCAGCAGTTCCACAGTTCAAGAGACCCAGTACTTC.

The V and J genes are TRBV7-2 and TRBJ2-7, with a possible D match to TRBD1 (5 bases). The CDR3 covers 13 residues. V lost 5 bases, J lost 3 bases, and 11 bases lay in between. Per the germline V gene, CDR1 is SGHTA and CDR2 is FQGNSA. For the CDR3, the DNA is TGTGCCAGCAGCCGTGGACAATTCTACGAGCAGTACTTC. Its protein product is CASSRGQFYEQYF. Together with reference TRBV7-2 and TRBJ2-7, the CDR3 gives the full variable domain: GAGVSQSPSNKVTEKGKDVELRCDPISGHTALYWYRQSLGQGLEFLIYFQGNSAPDKSGLPSDRFSAERTGGSVSTLTIQRTQQEDSAVYLCASSRGQFYEQYFGPGTRLTVT.

CDR3: CASRPTDYLGAKNIQYF. The CDR3 nucleotides read TGTGCCAGCAGACCGACCGACTATTTGGGGGCCAAAAACATTCAGTACTTC. This sequence joins TRBV28 and TRBJ2-4, with D possibly being TRBD2 (5 bases). Germline V gives CDR1 MDHEN, CDR2 SYDVKM. V gave up 6 bases and J gave up 1 base, with 19 bases separating them. This CDR3 has 17 residues.

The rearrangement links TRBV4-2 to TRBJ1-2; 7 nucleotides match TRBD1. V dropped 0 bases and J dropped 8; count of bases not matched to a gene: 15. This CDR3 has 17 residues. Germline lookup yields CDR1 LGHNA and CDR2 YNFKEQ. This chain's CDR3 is CASSQDRTGTQVRGYTF. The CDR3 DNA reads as TGTGCCAGCAGCCAAGATAGGACAGGTACCCAGGTGCGGGGCTACACCTTC.

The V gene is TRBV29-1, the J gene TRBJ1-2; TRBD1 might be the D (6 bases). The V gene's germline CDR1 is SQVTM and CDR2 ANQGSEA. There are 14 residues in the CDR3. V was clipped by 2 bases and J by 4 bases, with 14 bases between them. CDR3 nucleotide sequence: TGCAGCGTTGAACAAGGACAGTTGATCTATGGCTACACCTTC. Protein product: CSVEQGQLIYGYTF.

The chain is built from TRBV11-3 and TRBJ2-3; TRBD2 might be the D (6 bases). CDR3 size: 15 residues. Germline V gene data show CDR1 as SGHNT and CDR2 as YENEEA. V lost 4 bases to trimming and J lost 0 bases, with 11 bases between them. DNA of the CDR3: TGTGCCAGCAGCTCCTTAGCGGAGAGCACAGATACGCAGTATTTT. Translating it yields CASSSLAESTDTQYF.